These 22 T cell receptor beta chains came from one sample sequenced in a study of T cell responses to AZD1222 COVID-19 vaccine. Sequenced by immunoSEQ multiplex PCR; TCRdb stores in-frame clones only, minus some. Altogether about 92,000 clones are present, roughly nine tenths being singletons, with the ten largest covering 6% to 9%. The sequencing used peripheral blood, collected on day 0 of AZD1222 vaccination. The receptors derive from an adult in good health.

This chain joins TRBV5-1 and TRBJ2-5, with 7 bases matching TRBD1. V lost 4 bases, J lost 2 bases, and 11 bases stayed unmatched. The CDR3 sequence is 16 residues long. Germline V lookup: CDR1 SGHRS, CDR2 YFSETQ. The CDR3 DNA reads TGCGCCAGCAGCCGCAACCCGAGACAGGGACAAGAGACCCAGTACTTC. As protein: CASSRNPRQGQETQYF.

This sequence joins TRBV7-3 and TRBJ2-2, with 11 bases matching TRBD1. Germline lookup yields CDR1 SGHTA and CDR2 FQGTGA. The CDR3 consists of 15 residues. The junction had 4 bases not matched to a gene; V was cut back by 0 bases and J by 10 bases. The CDR3 DNA sequence: TGTGCCAGCAGCTTAACAGGGACAGGGGGTGAGGAGCTGTTTTTT. This encodes CASSLTGTGGEELFF.

The gene calls are TRBV9 and TRBJ1-3; D is undetermined. This CDR3 contains 17 residues. Germline V gene sequence: CDR1 SGDLS, CDR2 YYNGEE. Trimming pared 0 bases from V and 4 bases from J, leaving 17 bases between. CDR3 protein: CASSVGPASPTGNTIYF. The CDR3 region has the DNA TGTGCCAGCAGCGTAGGGCCGGCCTCTCCTACGGGAAACACCATATATTTT. Full variable domain (rest looked up from reference TRBV9 and TRBJ1-3): DSGVTQTPKHLITATGQRVTLRCSPRSGDLSVYWYQQSLDQGLQFLIQYYNGEERAKGNILERFSAQQFPDLHSELNLSSLELGDSALYFCASSVGPASPTGNTIYFGEGSWLTVV.

V and J are TRBV3-1 (or the pseudogene TRBV3-2) and TRBJ2-3, with 11 bases lining up with TRBD2. The CDR3 runs to 16 residues. Trimming took 5 bases from V and 2 from J; bases not matched to a gene: 6. From germline, CDR1 is LGHDT and CDR2 YNNKEL (reference sequence). The CDR3 loop is CASSGGLADPTDTQYF. DNA for the CDR3: TGTGCCAGCAGCGGGGGACTAGCGGATCCCACAGATACGCAGTATTTT.

V usage is TRBV4-1 and J usage is TRBJ1-5; D not resolved. This CDR3 has 13 amino acids. Germline V gives CDR1 MGHRA, CDR2 YSYEKL. Trimming shortened V by 0 bases and J by 9 bases, and 9 bases separated the two germline ends. The chain's CDR3 is CASSQESGPPQHF. The CDR3 DNA follows: TGCGCCAGCAGCCAAGAGTCCGGGCCGCCCCAGCATTTT.

This clone occurred a few times. The chain carries TRBV7-2 and TRBJ2-7; 9 nucleotides match TRBD1. CDR1 is SGHTA, CDR2 FQGNSA, per germline. Trimming cost V 6 bases and J 3 bases; bases outside gene matches: 9. The CDR3 runs to 15 residues. The CDR3 is CASSQDRGMYYEQYF. DNA for the CDR3: TGTGCCAGCAGTCAAGACAGGGGGATGTACTACGAGCAGTACTTC.

The chain recombines TRBV14 with TRBJ1-1; no clear D gene. The CDR3 totals 14 residues. Between the trimmed V and J ends, which lost 2 bases and 6 bases, there was a span of 13 bases. Germline V gene lookup returns CDR1 SGHDN and CDR2 FVKESK. The chain's CDR3 is CASSQTAGRPEAFF. DNA for the CDR3: TGTGCCAGCAGCCAAACTGCGGGTCGACCTGAAGCTTTCTTT.

In the case of this clone: The junction shows a germline mismatch at one end, possibly a read error. J is TRBJ1-2 and V is TRBV4-1, with no clear D. In germline, CDR1 is MGHRA, CDR2 YSYEKL. This CDR3 has 12 amino acids. CDR3 region: CASSQVPQTRSF. CDR3 nucleotide sequence: TGCGCCAGCAGCCAAGTCCCGCAGACCCGGTCCTTC.

The V call is TRBV18, the J call TRBJ1-6, with no clear D. This CDR3 spans 15 amino acids. V dropped 3 bases and J dropped 3 bases, with 9 bases sitting between them. In germline, CDR1 is KGHSH, CDR2 LQKENI. CDR3 sequence (DNA): TGTGCCAGCTCACCCATGACTGACTATAATTCACCCCTCCACTTT. The encoded protein is CASSPMTDYNSPLHF.

V and J are TRBV7-3 and TRBJ2-2; D ambiguous. Germline V gives CDR1 SGHTA, CDR2 FQGTGA. Trimming removed 2 bases at V and 5 bases at J, with 15 bases between. This CDR3 comprises 16 residues. The chain's CDR3 is CASSLYASSPTGELFF. The CDR3 region has the DNA TGTGCCAGCAGCTTATACGCTTCCAGCCCGACCGGGGAGCTGTTTTTT.

The chain links TRBV19 to TRBJ1-2; 8 bases align to TRBD1. There are 15 residues in the CDR3. Germline-derived CDR1 and CDR2 are LNHDA and SQIVND (reference sequence). The V and J ends lost 7 bases and 5 bases, in that order; junction bases with no gene match: 12. The CDR3 here is CASTTQQGAAYGYTF. The CDR3 DNA reads TGTGCCAGTACAACCCAGCAGGGGGCGGCGTATGGCTACACCTTC. Based on the CDR3 plus reference TRBV19 and TRBJ1-2, the full variable domain is DGGITQSPKYLFRKEGQNVTLSCEQNLNHDAMYWYRQDPGQGLRLIYYSQIVNDFQKGDIAEGYSVSREKKESFPLTVTSAQKNPTAFYLCASTTQQGAAYGYTFGSGTRLTVV.

This chain uses TRBV5-4 with TRBJ2-4; maybe TRBD2 (6 bases). The CDR3 runs to 16 residues. Germline V gene sequence: CDR1 SGHNT, CDR2 YYREEE (reference sequence). Between the trimmed V and J ends, which lost 4 bases and 8 bases, there was a span of 22 bases. The chain's CDR3 is CASSGRDSRPEDIQYF. As DNA, the CDR3 is TGTGCCAGCAGCGGCCGGGACTCCCGCCCTGAGGACATTCAGTACTTC.

The gene calls are TRBV11-1 and TRBJ2-1, with a weak D call TRBD1 (6 bases). This CDR3 comprises 15 residues. Germline V gene lookup returns CDR1 SGHAT and CDR2 FQDESV (reference sequence). V was pared by 1 base and J by 3 bases, with 10 bases between. The CDR3 coding sequence is TGTGCCAGCAGCTTAGGGGGACAAAACTACAATGAGCAGTTCTTC. This translates into CASSLGGQNYNEQFF.

The chain carries TRBV6-5 and TRBJ1-5; the D gene is possibly TRBD1 (5 bases). Trimming shortened V by 6 bases and J by 3 bases, and 15 bases separated the two germline ends. The CDR3 covers 15 residues. Germline V gives CDR1 MNHEY, CDR2 SVGAGI. The CDR3 loop reads CASRSRDGYNQPQHF. The CDR3 DNA follows: TGTGCCAGCAGATCCCGGGACGGCTACAATCAGCCCCAGCATTTT.

The chain uses TRBV5-1 and TRBJ2-2; D is uncertain. Trimming cost V 7 bases and J 3 bases, with 7 bases left between them. There are 12 residues in the CDR3. The germline gives CDR1 SGHRS, CDR2 YFSETQ. CDR3 nucleotide sequence: TGCGCCAGCTCGGCATACACCGGGGAGCTGTTTTTT. It is translated as CASSAYTGELFF.

This clone was observed once. The chain links TRBV11-3 to TRBJ2-3; 8 bases agree with TRBD1. The CDR3 totals 13 residues. CDR1 is SGHNT and CDR2 is YENEEA in the germline V gene. V dropped 1 base and J dropped 6; count of bases not matched to a gene: 0. The CDR3 nucleotides read TGTGCCAGCAGCTTAGGACAGGGGGATACGCAGTATTTT. Residues: CASSLGQGDTQYF.

The V gene is TRBV11-2, the J gene TRBJ2-5; 12 nucleotides agree with TRBD2. The germline gives CDR1 SGHAT, CDR2 FQNNGV. CDR3 size: 15 residues. V was clipped by 6 bases and J by 7 bases; unmatched bases: 9. This CDR3 reads CASRELAGGLWTQYF. CDR3 DNA sequence: TGTGCCAGCAGAGAACTAGCGGGAGGCTTATGGACCCAGTACTTC.

The chain combines TRBV6-2 or TRBV6-3 with TRBJ1-1; no firm D call. Per the germline V gene, CDR1 is MNHEY and CDR2 is SVGEGT. V lost 2 bases and J lost 5, with 9 bases in between. This CDR3 region has 13 residues. The DNA of the CDR3 is TGTGCCAGCAGTTACCGGCAGAGGACTGAAGCTTTCTTT. It specifies CASSYRQRTEAFF.

Only one count was recorded for this clone. The chain carries TRBV4-3 and TRBJ1-6; the match to TRBD1 covers 8 bases. CDR1 and CDR2 from the germline V gene are LGHNA and YSLEER. After removal of 3 bases from V and 6 bases from J, the junction contained 1 base not matched to a gene. The CDR3 has 14 residues. The CDR3 region has the DNA TGCGCCAGCAGCCAGGGGACAGGTAATTCACCCCTCCACTTT. Its protein is CASSQGTGNSPLHF.

The CDR3 loop reads CASSQDRSNAGGNTGELFF. CDR3 in DNA: TGCGCCAGCAGCCAAGATCGGAGCAATGCGGGAGGGAATACCGGGGAGCTGTTTTTT. This chain connects TRBV4-1 to TRBJ2-2; 9 positions match TRBD2. This CDR3 is built from 19 residues. Trimming took 0 bases from V and 5 from J; bases not matched to a gene: 13. The germline V gene encodes CDR1 MGHRA and CDR2 YSYEKL.

This clone was counted only a few times. The V gene is TRBV28, the J gene TRBJ2-7; D ambiguous. V was clipped by 6 bases and J by 0 bases, with 6 bases between them. CDR1 is MDHEN and CDR2 is SYDVKM in the germline V gene. The CDR3 totals 12 residues. The CDR3 nucleotides are TGTGCCAGCAGCTCGAGCTCCTACGAGCAGTACTTC. It is translated as CASSSSSYEQYF.

The chain links TRBV6-5 to TRBJ1-2, with TRBD1 matching over 7 bases. J gave up 6 bases and V 2 bases, and 9 bases lay outside the gene matches. There are 15 residues in the CDR3. Per the germline V gene, CDR1 is MNHEY and CDR2 is SVGAGI. CDR3 amino acids: CASSYGSGGFDGYTF. The CDR3 nucleotides are TGTGCCAGCAGTTACGGTTCAGGGGGGTTTGATGGCTACACCTTC.